This T cell receptor (beta chain) emerged from a study of cytotoxic CD8 clonotypes in ibrutinib-treated CLL. Overall study context: Researchers reported approximately twelve relapsed/refractory and roughly 15 treatment-naive patients, 17 of them IGHV unmutated.

TCRdb's copy holds only in-frame clones and misses some; the assay was immunoSEQ multiplex PCR. The sample holds about 160,000 clones; over 75% are singletons and the top ten take 3% to 3.5%. CDR3 length equals 15 residues. Germline CDR1 and CDR2: PRHDT and FYEKMQ (reference sequence). V lost 5 bases to trimming and J lost 5 bases; unmatched junction nucleotides: 11. This TCR was recovered from a human donor with chronic lymphocytic leukemia. Here the sequenced sample was PBMCs, taken at disease progression, from a patient treated with ibrutinib. V and J are TRBV13 and TRBJ2-5; 7 positions agree with TRBD1. The CDR3 here is CASSLRLTGPETQYF. In nucleotides, the CDR3 is TGTGCCAGCAGCCTCCGGCTGACAGGGCCGGAGACCCAGTACTTC.